Sequencing of this TCR beta chain was carried out in a study of T-cell reconstitution after alpha-beta-depleted transplantation in children. V gave up 5 bases and J gave up 2 bases, with 20 bases separating them. This CDR3 comprises 17 residues. The germline gives CDR1 SEHNR, CDR2 FQNEAQ (reference sequence). Findings and limits, study-wide: Roughly two months post-transplant, alpha-beta T cells reportedly originated from several hundred graft clones that had expanded.

This sample's TCRbeta library carried unique molecular identifier barcodes. TCRdb re-derived calls from the PCR reads in MiXCR, one entry per CDR3 protein. Altogether some 600,000 distinct CDR3 sequences are present, over 10% being singletons, with the ten largest covering 2.2%. As to this clonotype: Its specificity is not known.

V is TRBV7-9 and J is TRBJ2-3, with D possibly being TRBD1 (6 bases). The receptor was isolated from a male patient between 5 and 17 years old who had a stem cell transplant for acute myeloid leukemia, so the T cells may come from the graft donor. This material consisted of PBMCs, mostly from graft donor cells, taken 360 days after TCRalphabeta/CD19-depleted stem cell transplant. The CDR3: CASSRILTGLATDTQYF. The DNA for the CDR3 is TGTGCCAGCAGCCGGATCCTCACAGGGCTGGCCACAGATACGCAGTATTTT.